This TCR beta chain is from a study of OX40 agonist ivuxolimab in advanced cancers. CDR1 SGHDN and CDR2 FVKESK come from the germline V gene. J was trimmed by 6 bases and V by 1 base; bases with no gene match: 5. The CDR3 contains 14 residues. Profiled with immunoSEQ multiplex PCR; TCRdb holds only in-frame clones, not every one. The sample yields approximately 70,000 clones, 65% to 85% seen once. The sequences come from CD4+ or CD8+ T cells sorted from blood, collected in a trial of the OX40 agonist ivuxolimab. The clonotype originates from an adult with an advanced solid tumor such as melanoma, head and neck, liver or kidney cancer. The chain links TRBV14 to TRBJ2-5; 7 nucleotides align to TRBD2. The CDR3 reads CASSQALSGKTQYF. In nucleotides, the CDR3 is TGTGCCAGCAGCCAAGCCCTCAGCGGGAAGACCCAGTACTTC.